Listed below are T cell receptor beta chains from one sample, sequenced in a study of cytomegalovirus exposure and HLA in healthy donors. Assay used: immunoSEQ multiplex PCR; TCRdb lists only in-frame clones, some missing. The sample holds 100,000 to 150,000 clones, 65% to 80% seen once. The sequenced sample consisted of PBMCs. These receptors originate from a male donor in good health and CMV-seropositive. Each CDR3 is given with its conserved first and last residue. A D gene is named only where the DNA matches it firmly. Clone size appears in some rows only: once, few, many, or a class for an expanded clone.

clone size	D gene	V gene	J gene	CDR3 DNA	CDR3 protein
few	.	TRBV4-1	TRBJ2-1	TGCGCCAGCAGCCAGGCCAGGGTCCCAAATAGCTCCTACAATGAGCAGTTCTTC	CASSQARVPNSSYNEQFF
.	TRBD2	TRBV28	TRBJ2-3	TGTGCCAGCAGTCGGACTAGCGGGAGAGATGGCACAGATACGCAGTATTTT	CASSRTSGRDGTDTQYF
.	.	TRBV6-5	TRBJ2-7	TGTGCCAGCAGTTATCAGGGGACACCCGAGGGAGAGCAGTACTTC	CASSYQGTPEGEQYF
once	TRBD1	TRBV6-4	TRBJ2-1	TGTGCCAGCAGTTCCGGGACAGGAGCCTTGGATGAGCAGTTCTTC	CASSSGTGALDEQFF
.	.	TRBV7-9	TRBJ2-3	TGTGCCAGCAGCTTAGCAAGACAAAGCACAGATACGCAGTATTTT	CASSLARQSTDTQYF
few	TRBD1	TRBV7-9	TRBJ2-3	TGTGCCAGCAGCTTTGGACAGGGGGCGAGGACAGATACGCAGTATTTT	CASSFGQGARTDTQYF
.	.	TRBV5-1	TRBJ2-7	TGCGCCAGCAGCTTGGGTCAGGGGAGCTCCTACGAGCAGTACTTC	CASSLGQGSSYEQYF
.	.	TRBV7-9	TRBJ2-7	TGTGCCAGCAGCTTAGGGGCATTCTACGAGCAGTACTTC	CASSLGAFYEQYF
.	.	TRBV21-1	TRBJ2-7	TGTGCCAGCAGCAAACGTTCGCGACTAGCGAGCTACGAGCAGTACTTC	CASSKRSRLASYEQYF
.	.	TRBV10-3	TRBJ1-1	TGTGCCATCAGTTCCCGACAGGCCCCCGAAGCTTTCTTT	CAISSRQAPEAFF
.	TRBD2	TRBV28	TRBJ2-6	TGTGCCAGCAACCGGGGGGGATCCTCTGGGGCCAACGTCCTGACTTTC	CASNRGGSSGANVLTF
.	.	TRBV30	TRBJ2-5	TGTGCCTGGAGTGTACGGGTTAGTCAAGAGACCCAGTACTTC	CAWSVRVSQETQYF
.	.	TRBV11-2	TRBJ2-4	TGTGCCAGCAGCCCTGCCTATGGGTACCTAGCCAAAAACAGTCAGTACTTC	CASSPAYGYLAKNSQYF
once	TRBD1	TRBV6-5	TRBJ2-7	TGTGCCAACGCAAAGACAGGGAGCTACGAGCAGTACTTC	CANAKTGSYEQYF
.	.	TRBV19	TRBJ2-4	TGTGCCAGTAGTACCCCAGGGGCAGGGAAAAACATTCAGTACTTC	CASSTPGAGKNIQYF
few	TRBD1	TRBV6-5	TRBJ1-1	TGTGCCAGCAATCGGGACAGGAAAGCTTTCTTT	CASNRDRKAFF
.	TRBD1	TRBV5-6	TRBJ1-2	TGTGCCAGCAGCTGGGGACAGGGAAACTATGGCTACACCTTC	CASSWGQGNYGYTF
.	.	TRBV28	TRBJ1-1	TGTGCCAGCAGTTCTGGCCCTGAAGCTTTCTTT	CASSSGPEAFF
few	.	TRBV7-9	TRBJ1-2	TGTGCCAGCAGCCCGGGCTATGGCTACACCTTC	CASSPGYGYTF
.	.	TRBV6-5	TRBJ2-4	TGTGCCAGCAGAGACCACAGGGTCGTGGGAAACATTCAGTACTTC	CASRDHRVVGNIQYF
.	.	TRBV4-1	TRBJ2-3	TGCGCCAGCAGCCAATCACCAGCGGGCACAGATACGCAGTATTTT	CASSQSPAGTDTQYF
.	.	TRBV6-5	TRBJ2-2	TGTGCCAGCAGGCGGAGATTATCCTCCGGGGAGCTGTTTTTT	CASRRRLSSGELFF
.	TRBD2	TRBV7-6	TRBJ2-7	TGTGCCAGCAGCTTAGAGGGAGGGGCCCACGAGCAGTACTTC	CASSLEGGAHEQYF
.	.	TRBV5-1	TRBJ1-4	TGCGCCAGCAGCATCGGACAGAGTGAAAAACTGTTTTTT	CASSIGQSEKLFF
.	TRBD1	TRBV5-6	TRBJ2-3	TGTGCCAGCAGCTTGGAATGGGGACAGGGCACAGATACGCAGTATTTT	CASSLEWGQGTDTQYF
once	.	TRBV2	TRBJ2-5	TGTGCCAGTCGAGGTGGAGGGACCCAGTACTTC	CASRGGGTQYF
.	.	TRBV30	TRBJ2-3	TGTGCCTGGAGTGTTGGGGCAAATACGCAGTATTTT	CAWSVGANTQYF
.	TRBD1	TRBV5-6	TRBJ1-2	TGTGCCAGCAGCTCCCAGACAGGGCCCCTTCCTGGCTACACCTTC	CASSSQTGPLPGYTF
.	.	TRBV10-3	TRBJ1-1	TGTGCCTCCAGACAGCCTAACACTGAAGCTTTCTTT	CASRQPNTEAFF
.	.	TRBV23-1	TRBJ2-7	TGCGCCAGCGCCAGTTACTCCTACGAGCAGTACTTC	CASASYSYEQYF